This T cell receptor beta chain was sequenced for a study of cytomegalovirus exposure and HLA in healthy donors. CDR3 length: 17 amino acids. CDR1 and CDR2 from the germline V gene are SGHVS and FQNEAQ. V dropped 5 bases and J dropped 4; count of bases not matched to a gene: 8. The primer mix had 60 Vbeta and 13 Jbeta primers. Profiling relied on immunoSEQ multiplex PCR, and the TCRdb table lists in-frame clones only, not all of them. The sample shows 150,000 to 200,000 clones, around 75% of them seen only once. What was sequenced was PBMCs. The receptor's source is a male donor in good health and CMV-seronegative. This chain joins TRBV7-8 and TRBJ2-5; TRBD2 matches at 15 bases. CDR3 loop: CASSTGLAGGPTETQYF. Here the CDR3 DNA reads TGTGCCAGCAGCACGGGACTAGCGGGGGGCCCCACAGAGACCCAGTACTTC.